This TCR beta chain was sequenced during a study of shared clonotypes between healthy human individuals. Study in general: Donors had three CD4 naive, three CD4 memory, two CD8 naive and one CD8 memory plate apiece.

Whole-study results and caveats: Estimated richness was generally greater in naive than memory subsets.

Across several immunoSEQ plates, the genomic DNA of each subset was split evenly. TCRdb keeps only in-frame clones here, not all; method: immunoSEQ multiplex PCR. This table has roughly 2.5 million clones, over 85% appearing once. This clone was counted once. Antigen unknown. Sequencing used naive CD4+ T cells sorted from blood. Subset indicated: CD45RA+ positively selected. The clonotype originates from a man between 18 and 35 years old in good health.

This CDR3 reads CASSDLLTGDTQYF. In DNA, the CDR3 is TGTGCCAGCAGTGACCTCCTTACTGGAGATACGCAGTATTTT. The chain is built from TRBV2 and TRBJ2-3, with unresolved D. V lost 3 bases and J lost 5, with 12 bases in between. CDR1 is SNHLY, CDR2 FYNNEI, per germline. The CDR3 has 14 residues.